These T cell receptor beta chains were read from a single sample in a study of Ad26.COV2.S vaccination and SARS-CoV-2 variants. TCRdb keeps only in-frame clones here, not all; method: immunoSEQ multiplex PCR. The sample includes about 320,000 clones, around 81% seen only once; the top ten take approximately 2%. This specimen was peripheral blood, taken in a trial of Ad26.COV2.S vaccine versus placebo. The receptors were gathered from a person between 18 and 59 years old who received the Ad26.COV2.S COVID-19 vaccine or a placebo. Both conserved end residues are part of each CDR3. The D gene is left open where the match is weak. Clone size appears in some rows only: once, few, many, or a class for an expanded clone.

>.|.|TRBJ1-1|TRBV10-2
TGCGCCAGCAGGAGAGGGCCAATGAACACTGAAGCTTTCTTT
CASRRGPMNTEAFF
>TRBD1|.|TRBJ2-7|TRBV11-3
TGTGCCAGCAGCTTTCGACAGGGTGGACCCTACGAGCAGTACTTC
CASSFRQGGPYEQYF
>.|.|TRBJ1-5|TRBV5-6
TGTGCCAGCAGCTTGTACAGGTACAATCAGCCCCAGCATTTT
CASSLYRYNQPQHF
>.|.|TRBJ2-7|TRBV20-1
TGCAGTGCGGAATTCTACGAGCAGTACTTC
CSAEFYEQYF
>.|.|TRBJ1-6|TRBV5-6
TGTGCCAGCAGCTTGATGCGGGAGTCACCCCTCCACTTT
CASSLMRESPLHF
>TRBD1|.|TRBJ1-2|TRBV28
TGTGCCAGCAGCCCACAGGGGGCGGCTATAGTGGGCTACACCTTC
CASSPQGAAIVGYTF
>.|.|TRBJ2-1|TRBV20-1
TGCAGTGCCGGAGATCGGCTGCAGTTCTTC
CSAGDRLQFF
>.|.|TRBJ1-6|TRBV14
TGTGCCAGCAGCCAAGTGCGGGGGGCTGTTTCACCCCTCCACTTT
CASSQVRGAVSPLHF
>.|.|TRBJ2-1|TRBV29-1
TGCAGCGTTGTATTATGGCAGGGGAGGAAAAATGAGCAGTTCTTC
CSVVLWQGRKNEQFF
>TRBD2|.|TRBJ2-5|TRBV27
TGTGCCAGCGCCCGGGACTATGCCGCCTCAGAGACCCAGTACTTC
CASARDYAASETQYF
>.|few|TRBJ1-4|TRBV2
TGTGCCAGCAGGAGGGGGTATAGGGATGAAAAACTGTTTTTT
CASRRGYRDEKLFF
>.|few|TRBJ1-3|TRBV2
TGTGCCAGCAGTGAAATAGTGACTGGAAACACCATATATTTT
CASSEIVTGNTIYF
>.|few|TRBJ1-5|TRBV2
TGTGCCAGCAGTGTCCTGGTGCCATCGGGGCCCCAGCATTTT
CASSVLVPSGPQHF
>.|.|TRBJ2-7|TRBV7-2
TGTGCCAGCAGCTCCCAGAGCTCCTACGAGCAGTACTTC
CASSSQSSYEQYF
>.|.|TRBJ1-1|TRBV11-3
TGTGCCAGCAGCTTAGATTCGGACGGGTCCTCGGCTGCTTTCTTT
CASSLDSDGSSAAFF
>.|.|TRBJ1-2|TRBV13
TGTGCCAGCAGCTTAGGTTTATCCAGTAACTATGGCTACACCTTC
CASSLGLSSNYGYTF
>.|.|TRBJ2-7|TRBV28
TGTGCCAGCAGGTCCAGGGGTTATGCCTACGAGCAGTACTTC
CASRSRGYAYEQYF
>TRBD2|few|TRBJ2-7|TRBV2
TGTGCCAGCAGCCCCAGCTCTTGGGGAGGGGACGAGCAGTACTTC
CASSPSSWGGDEQYF
>.|.|TRBJ2-7|TRBV2
TGTGCCAGCAGTTACGAGGTAATGGGAGACGAGCAGTACTTC
CASSYEVMGDEQYF
>.|.|TRBJ1-2|TRBV28
TGTGCCAGCAGATCTCCCCCAAGGGCTAACTATGGCTACACCTTC
CASRSPPRANYGYTF
>.|.|TRBJ1-2|TRBV10-1
TGCGCCAGCAGTTCCCAGGGGAACTATGGCTACACCTTC
CASSSQGNYGYTF
>.|.|TRBJ1-1|TRBV4-2
TGTGCCAGCAGTCCCCAGGACATTAACACTGAAGCTTTCTTT
CASSPQDINTEAFF
>TRBD1|few|TRBJ2-2|TRBV5-5
TGTGCCAGCAGCTCCGGGACAGGGCGGGGCGGGGAGCTGTTTTTT
CASSSGTGRGGELFF
>.|.|TRBJ2-5|TRBV5-1
TGCGCCAGCAGCCTATCGGACGGCCAAGAGACCCAGTACTTC
CASSLSDGQETQYF
>.|.|TRBJ1-5|TRBV24-1
TGTGCCACCAGTGAGAAAGACCTACGGGGATCTCATCAGCCCCAGCATTTT
CATSEKDLRGSHQPQHF
>.|.|TRBJ2-3|TRBV12-3/TRBV12-4
TGTGCCAGCCGGTCGGCAGATACGCAGTATTTT
CASRSADTQYF
>.|.|TRBJ1-2|TRBV5-1
TGCGCCAGCAGCCCCGGGGGCGGCTACACCTTC
CASSPGGGYTF
>.|.|TRBJ1-4|TRBV9
TGTGCCAGCAGCGTAGTTCACTTGTGGAGTGGGTTGGTTCTGTATATTAGTGTAAAACTGTTTTTT
CASSVVHLWSGLVLYISVKLFF
>TRBD2|.|TRBJ2-1|TRBV18
TGTGCCAGCTCACCACCGGGGAGGGGAACCTACAATGAGCAGTTCTTC
CASSPPGRGTYNEQFF
>TRBD1|.|TRBJ2-2|TRBV6-1
TGTGCCAGCAGTGCGCTTGGACAGGGGACGGGCGGGGAGCTGTTTTTT
CASSALGQGTGGELFF
>.|.|TRBJ2-1|TRBV2
TGTGCCAGCAGTACGGACAGAAACAATGAGCAGTTCTTC
CASSTDRNNEQFF
>.|.|TRBJ2-5|TRBV4-1
TGCGCCAGCAGCCGTGGGGAGACCCAGTACTTC
CASSRGETQYF